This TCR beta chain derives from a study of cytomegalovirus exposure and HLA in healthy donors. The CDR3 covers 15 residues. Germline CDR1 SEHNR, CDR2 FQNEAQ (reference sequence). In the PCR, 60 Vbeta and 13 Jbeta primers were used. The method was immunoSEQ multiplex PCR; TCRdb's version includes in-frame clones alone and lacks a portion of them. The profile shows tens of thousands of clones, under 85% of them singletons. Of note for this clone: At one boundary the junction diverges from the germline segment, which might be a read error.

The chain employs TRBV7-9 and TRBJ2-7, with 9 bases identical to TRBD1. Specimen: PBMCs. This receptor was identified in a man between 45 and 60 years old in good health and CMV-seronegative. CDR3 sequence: CSSSLAGTGFYEQYF. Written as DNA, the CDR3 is TGTTCCAGCAGCTTAGCCGGGACAGGGTTCTACGAGCAGTACTTC.